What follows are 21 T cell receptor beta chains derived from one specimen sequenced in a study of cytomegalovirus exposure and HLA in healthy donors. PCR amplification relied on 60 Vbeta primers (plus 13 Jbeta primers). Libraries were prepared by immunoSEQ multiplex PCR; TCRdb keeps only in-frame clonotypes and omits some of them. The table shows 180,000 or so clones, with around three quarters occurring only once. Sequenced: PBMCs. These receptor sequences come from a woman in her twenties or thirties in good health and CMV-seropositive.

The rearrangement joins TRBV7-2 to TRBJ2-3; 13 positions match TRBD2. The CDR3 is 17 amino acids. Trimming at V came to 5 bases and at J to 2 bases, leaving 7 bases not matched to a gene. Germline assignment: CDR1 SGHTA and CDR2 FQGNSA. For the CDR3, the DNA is TGTGCCAGCAGCCCGAGACTAGCGGGAGGCCTCACAGATACGCAGTATTTT. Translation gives CASSPRLAGGLTDTQYF.

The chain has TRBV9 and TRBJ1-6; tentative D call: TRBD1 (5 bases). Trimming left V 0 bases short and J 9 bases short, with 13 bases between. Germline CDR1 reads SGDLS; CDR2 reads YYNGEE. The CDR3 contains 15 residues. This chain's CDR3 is CASSVAKGPSSPLHF. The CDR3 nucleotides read TGTGCCAGCAGCGTAGCTAAGGGGCCCAGTTCACCCCTCCACTTT.

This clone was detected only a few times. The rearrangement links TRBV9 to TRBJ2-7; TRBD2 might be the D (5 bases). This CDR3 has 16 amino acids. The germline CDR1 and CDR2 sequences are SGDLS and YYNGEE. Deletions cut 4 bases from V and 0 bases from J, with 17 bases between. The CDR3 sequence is CASSPKEATTSYEQYF. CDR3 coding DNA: TGTGCCAGCAGCCCCAAGGAGGCTACGACCTCCTACGAGCAGTACTTC.

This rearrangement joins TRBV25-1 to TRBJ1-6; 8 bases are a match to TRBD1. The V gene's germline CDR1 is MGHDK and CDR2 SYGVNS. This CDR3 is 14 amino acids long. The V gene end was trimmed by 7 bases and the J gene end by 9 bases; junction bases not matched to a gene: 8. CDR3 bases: TGTGCCAGCACCAGGACAGGGCAAGGTTCACCCCTCCACTTT. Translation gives CASTRTGQGSPLHF.

The DNA for the CDR3 is TGTGCCAGCACAGAAGACAGGGGTGGCACTGAAGCTTTCTTT. Its translation is CASTEDRGGTEAFF. V and J are TRBV6-6 and TRBJ1-1; 8 bases align to TRBD1. J gave up 4 bases and V 7 bases, and 8 bases lay outside the gene matches. Looked up from germline, CDR1 is MNHNY and CDR2 is SVGAGI (reference sequence). The CDR3 spans 14 residues.

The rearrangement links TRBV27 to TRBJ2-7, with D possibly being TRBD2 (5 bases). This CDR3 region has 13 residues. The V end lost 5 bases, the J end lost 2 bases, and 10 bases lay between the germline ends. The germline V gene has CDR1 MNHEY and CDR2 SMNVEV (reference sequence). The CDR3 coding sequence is TGTGCCAGCAGTGTTTTCGGGGCCTACGAGCAGTACTTC. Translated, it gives CASSVFGAYEQYF.

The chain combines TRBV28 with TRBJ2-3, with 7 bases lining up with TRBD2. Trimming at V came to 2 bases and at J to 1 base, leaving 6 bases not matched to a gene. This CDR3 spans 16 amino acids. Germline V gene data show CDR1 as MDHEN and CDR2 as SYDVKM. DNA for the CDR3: TGTGCCAGCAGTTTAATCAGGGCGGGAGGCACAGATACGCAGTATTTT. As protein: CASSLIRAGGTDTQYF.

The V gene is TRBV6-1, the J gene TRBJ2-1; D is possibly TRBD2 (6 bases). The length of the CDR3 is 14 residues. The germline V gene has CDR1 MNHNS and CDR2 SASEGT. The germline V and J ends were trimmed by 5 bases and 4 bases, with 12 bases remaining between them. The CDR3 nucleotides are TGTGCCAGCAGTCCCGGGACTCCGTACAATGAGCAGTTCTTC. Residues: CASSPGTPYNEQFF.

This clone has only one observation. The CDR3 DNA sequence: TGTGCCAGCAGCTCGCCCGGACAGGTCGCTAACTATGGCTACACCTTC. Protein sequence: CASSSPGQVANYGYTF. This chain uses TRBV11-2 with TRBJ1-2; 7 nucleotides align to TRBD1. Germline CDR1 reads SGHAT; CDR2 reads FQNNGV. This CDR3 comprises 16 residues. J gave up 0 bases and V 4 bases, and 8 bases lay outside the gene matches.

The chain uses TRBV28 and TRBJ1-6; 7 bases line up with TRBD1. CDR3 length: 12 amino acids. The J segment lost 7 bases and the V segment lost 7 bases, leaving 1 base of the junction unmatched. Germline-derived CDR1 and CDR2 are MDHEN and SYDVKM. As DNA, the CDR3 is TGTGCCAGCACGGACAGGAATTCACCCCTCCACTTT. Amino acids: CASTDRNSPLHF.

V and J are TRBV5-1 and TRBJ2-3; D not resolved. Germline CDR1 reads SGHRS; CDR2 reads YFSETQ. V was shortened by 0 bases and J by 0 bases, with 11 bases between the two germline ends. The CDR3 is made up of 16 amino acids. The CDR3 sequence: CASSLVTPGSTDTQYF. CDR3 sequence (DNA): TGCGCCAGCAGCTTGGTGACTCCCGGGAGCACAGATACGCAGTATTTT. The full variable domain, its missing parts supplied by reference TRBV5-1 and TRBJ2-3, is KAGVTQTPRYLIKTRGQQVTLSCSPISGHRSVSWYQQTPGQGLQFLFEYFSETQRNKGNFPGRFSGRQFSNSRSEMNVSTLELGDSALYLCASSLVTPGSTDTQYFGPGTRLTVL.

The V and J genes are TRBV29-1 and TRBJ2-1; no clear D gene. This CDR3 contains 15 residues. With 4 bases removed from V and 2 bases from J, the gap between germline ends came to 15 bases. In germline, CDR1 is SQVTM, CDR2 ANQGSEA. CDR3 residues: CSVGPLTTTYNEQFF. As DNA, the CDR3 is TGCAGCGTTGGCCCCTTGACGACAACCTACAATGAGCAGTTCTTC.

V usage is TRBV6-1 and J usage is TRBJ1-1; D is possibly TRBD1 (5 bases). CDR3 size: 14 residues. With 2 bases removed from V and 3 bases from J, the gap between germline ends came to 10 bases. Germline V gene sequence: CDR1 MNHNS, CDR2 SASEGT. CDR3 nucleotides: TGTGCCAGCAGTGAAAGGGGTGGCTACACTGAAGCTTTCTTT. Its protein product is CASSERGGYTEAFF.

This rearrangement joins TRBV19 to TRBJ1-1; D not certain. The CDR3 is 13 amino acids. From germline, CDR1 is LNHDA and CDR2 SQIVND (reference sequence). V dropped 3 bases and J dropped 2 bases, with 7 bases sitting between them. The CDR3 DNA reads TGTGCCAGTAGTATTCTTTTCAACACTGAAGCTTTCTTT. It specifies CASSILFNTEAFF.

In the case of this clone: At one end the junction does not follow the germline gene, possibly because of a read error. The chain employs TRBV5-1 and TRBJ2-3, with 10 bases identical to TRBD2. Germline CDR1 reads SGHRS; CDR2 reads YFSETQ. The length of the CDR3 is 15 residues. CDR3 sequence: CASSPSSGSRDTQYF. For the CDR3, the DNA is TGCGCCAGCAGCCCTTCTAGCGGGAGCAGAGATACGCAGTATTTT. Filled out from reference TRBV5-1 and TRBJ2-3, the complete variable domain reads KAGVTQTPRYLIKTRGQQVTLSCSPISGHRSVSWYQQTPGQGLQFLFEYFSETQRNKGNFPGRFSGRQFSNSRSEMNVSTLELGDSALYLCASSPSSGSRDTQYFGPGTRLTVL.

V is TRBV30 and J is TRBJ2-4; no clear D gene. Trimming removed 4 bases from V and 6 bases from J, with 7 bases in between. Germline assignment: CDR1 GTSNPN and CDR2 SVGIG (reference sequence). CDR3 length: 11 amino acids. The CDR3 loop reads CAWNHLNIQYF. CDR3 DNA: TGTGCCTGGAATCATTTAAACATTCAGTACTTC.

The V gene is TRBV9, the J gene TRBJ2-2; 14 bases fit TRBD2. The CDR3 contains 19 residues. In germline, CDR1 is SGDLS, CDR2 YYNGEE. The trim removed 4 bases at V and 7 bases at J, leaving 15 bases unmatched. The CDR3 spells CASSPRSGLAGVGGGELFF. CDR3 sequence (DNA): TGTGCCAGCAGCCCGAGATCGGGACTAGCGGGAGTGGGCGGCGGGGAGCTGTTTTTT. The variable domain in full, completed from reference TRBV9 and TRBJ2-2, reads DSGVTQTPKHLITATGQRVTLRCSPRSGDLSVYWYQQSLDQGLQFLIQYYNGEERAKGNILERFSAQQFPDLHSELNLSSLELGDSALYFCASSPRSGLAGVGGGELFFGEGSRLTVL.

CDR3 DNA: TGTGCCAGCAGTTTGGGGGGATGGGGTAGCGGGACGAACACAGATACGCAGTATTTT. This sequence encodes CASSLGGWGSGTNTDTQYF. The chain is built from TRBV7-2 and TRBJ2-3, with 8 bases identical to TRBD2. Germline loops: CDR1 SGHTA, CDR2 FQGNSA. The V and J ends lost 6 bases and 2 bases, in that order; junction bases with no gene match: 19. The CDR3 loop spans 19 amino acids.

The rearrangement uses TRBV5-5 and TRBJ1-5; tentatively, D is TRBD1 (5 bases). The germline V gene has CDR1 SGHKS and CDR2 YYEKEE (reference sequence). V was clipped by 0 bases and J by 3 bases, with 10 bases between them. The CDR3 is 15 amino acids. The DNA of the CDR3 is TGTGCCAGCAGCTTGGGGGCAGGGTCCAATCAGCCCCAGCATTTT. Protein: CASSLGAGSNQPQHF. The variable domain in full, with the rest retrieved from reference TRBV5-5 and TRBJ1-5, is DAGVTQSPTHLIKTRGQQVTLRCSPISGHKSVSWYQQVLGQGPQFIFQYYEKEERGRGNFPDRFSARQFPNYSSELNVNALLLGDSALYLCASSLGAGSNQPQHFGDGTRLSIL.

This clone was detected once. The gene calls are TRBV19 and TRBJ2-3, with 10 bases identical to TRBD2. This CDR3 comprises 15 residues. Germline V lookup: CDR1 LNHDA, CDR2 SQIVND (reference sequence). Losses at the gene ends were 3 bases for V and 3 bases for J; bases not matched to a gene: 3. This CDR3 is CASSMASGGTDTQYF. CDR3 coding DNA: TGTGCCAGTAGTATGGCTAGCGGGGGAACAGATACGCAGTATTTT.

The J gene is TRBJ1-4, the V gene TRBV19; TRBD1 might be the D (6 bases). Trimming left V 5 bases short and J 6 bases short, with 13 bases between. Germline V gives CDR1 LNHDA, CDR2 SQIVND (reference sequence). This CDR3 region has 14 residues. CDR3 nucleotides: TGTGCCAGTAGTCTGGGGCCAGGGGATGAAAAACTGTTTTTT. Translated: CASSLGPGDEKLFF.